These 14 T cell receptor beta chains share one sample of origin, sequenced in a study of control samples from healthy donors and cancer patients. Sequencing was performed with immunoSEQ multiplex PCR; in TCRdb, only in-frame clones are kept and a portion is missing. The sample contains 200,000 or so clones, just under 95% of which appear only once. The sequenced sample consisted of blood. The origin of the receptors is a man in his fifties in good health.

The chain employs TRBV13 and TRBJ1-2; D perhaps matches TRBD1 (6 bases). The CDR3 runs to 15 residues. V shed 5 bases and J shed 6 bases, with 19 bases lying between them. Germline V gene sequence: CDR1 PRHDT, CDR2 FYEKMQ (reference sequence). The CDR3 is CASSLGKGEEDGYTF. The CDR3 DNA reads as TGTGCCAGCAGCCTCGGCAAGGGGGAGGAGGATGGCTACACCTTC.

V is TRBV7-2 and J is TRBJ2-3; D is unclear. V lost 6 bases, J lost 7 bases, and 17 bases lay in between. The CDR3 has 14 residues. Germline V gives CDR1 SGHTA, CDR2 FQGNSA. The CDR3 nucleotides are TGTGCCAGCAGTCGGACCCCGACCCGGAATACGCAGTATTTT. Amino acids: CASSRTPTRNTQYF.

V usage is TRBV5-1 and J usage is TRBJ1-1; 7 positions agree with TRBD1. CDR1 and CDR2 from the germline V gene are SGHRS and YFSETQ. Germline trimming cut 4 bases from V and 1 base from J; bases unmatched to any gene: 19. The CDR3 has 19 residues. The CDR3 DNA is TGCGCCAGCAGCCGAGACTTATATCGACAGGGCGTGAAGAACACTGAAGCTTTCTTT. Its translation is CASSRDLYRQGVKNTEAFF.

V is TRBV5-1 and J is TRBJ2-3; D remains unclear. Germline V gene sequence: CDR1 SGHRS, CDR2 YFSETQ. CDR3 length: 15 residues. V lost 4 bases and J 1 base, leaving 13 bases between the germline ends. This chain's CDR3 is CASSTPGRGTDTQYF. The CDR3 region has the DNA TGCGCCAGCAGCACCCCGGGCCGGGGCACAGATACGCAGTATTTT.

The chain joins TRBV24-1 to TRBJ2-1; 7 bases agree with TRBD1. The V segment lost 6 bases and the J segment 5 bases; nucleotides outside the gene matches: 6. The CDR3 consists of 14 residues. Germline CDR1 KGHDR, CDR2 SFDVKD. This chain's CDR3 is CATSSTGADNEQFF. The CDR3 nucleotides read TGTGCCACCAGTTCTACAGGGGCCGACAATGAGCAGTTCTTC.

The J gene is TRBJ2-7, the V gene TRBV5-1; D may be TRBD1 or TRBD2 (6 bases each). Germline CDR1 SGHRS, CDR2 YFSETQ. Trimming took 0 bases from V and 3 from J, leaving 10 bases between them. This CDR3 comprises 14 residues. CDR3 DNA sequence: TGCGCCAGCAGCTTGGTCGGGGGACACTACGAGCAGTACTTC. Amino acid sequence: CASSLVGGHYEQYF.

V is TRBV24-1 and J is TRBJ1-5; the match to TRBD1 covers 9 bases. This CDR3 spans 14 amino acids. Germline loops: CDR1 KGHDR, CDR2 SFDVKD. J was trimmed by 6 bases and V by 7 bases; bases with no gene match: 6. This chain's CDR3 is CATSDGQGTQPQHF. The DNA of the CDR3 is TGTGCCACCAGCGATGGACAGGGGACTCAGCCCCAGCATTTT.

V and J are TRBV3-1 (or the pseudogene TRBV3-2) and TRBJ2-5, with TRBD2 as a possible D gene (6 bases). CDR3 length equals 16 residues. Germline lookup yields CDR1 LGHDT and CDR2 YNNKEL (reference sequence). Between the trimmed V and J ends, which lost 0 bases and 2 bases, there was a span of 13 bases. CDR3 amino acids: CASSQDLSGLQETQYF. DNA for the CDR3: TGTGCCAGCAGCCAAGATCTGTCCGGACTACAAGAGACCCAGTACTTC.

The J gene is TRBJ1-1, the V gene TRBV5-1, with unresolved D. This CDR3 has 16 amino acids. CDR1 is SGHRS, CDR2 YFSETQ, per germline. Trimming stripped 7 bases from V and 2 bases from J, with 21 bases between. The CDR3 reads CASRRSTVAFNTEAFF. The CDR3 region has the DNA TGCGCCAGCCGGCGATCGACTGTCGCTTTTAACACTGAAGCTTTCTTT.

J is TRBJ1-2 and V is TRBV5-1; 7 positions agree with TRBD1. The CDR3 is 15 amino acids. The J segment lost 8 bases and the V segment lost 1 base, leaving 11 bases of the junction unmatched. The germline CDR1 and CDR2 sequences are SGHRS and YFSETQ. The CDR3 DNA follows: TGCGCCAGCAGCTTGATAATGGGACAGACATCGGGCTACACCTTC. This encodes CASSLIMGQTSGYTF. The whole variable domain, filled in from reference TRBV5-1 and TRBJ1-2, reads KAGVTQTPRYLIKTRGQQVTLSCSPISGHRSVSWYQQTPGQGLQFLFEYFSETQRNKGNFPGRFSGRQFSNSRSEMNVSTLELGDSALYLCASSLIMGQTSGYTFGSGTRLTVV.

The chain employs TRBV12-5 and TRBJ1-2; tentative D call: TRBD1 (5 bases). CDR1 LGHNT and CDR2 FRNRAP come from the germline V gene. V was shortened by 7 bases and J by 5 bases, with 11 bases between the two germline ends. CDR3 length: 12 residues. CDR3 bases: TGTGCTAGTGCCTGGGGCCCATATGGCTACACCTTC. Encoded protein: CASAWGPYGYTF.

This chain uses TRBV15 with TRBJ2-4; the D is unclear. The ends were cut back, 0 bases at V and 2 bases at J, with 5 bases in the middle. This CDR3 region has 14 residues. Germline V gene lookup returns CDR1 LNHNV and CDR2 YYDKDF (reference sequence). As DNA, the CDR3 is TGTGCCACCAGCAGAGAAATATCCAAAAACATTCAGTACTTC. Translating it yields CATSREISKNIQYF.

The rearrangement joins TRBV9 to TRBJ2-2; TRBD1 aligns across 7 bases. Germline CDR1 SGDLS, CDR2 YYNGEE. J gave up 6 bases and V 4 bases, and 12 bases lay outside the gene matches. This CDR3 has 16 residues. CDR3 coding DNA: TGTGCCAGCAGCCCCAACAGGGGTCGGTTAGCCGGGGAGCTGTTTTTT. Its protein is CASSPNRGRLAGELFF.

The gene calls are TRBV30 and TRBJ2-5; unclear D gene. The CDR3 has 12 amino acids. V gave up 1 base and J gave up 4 bases, with 7 bases separating them. Looked up from germline, CDR1 is GTSNPN and CDR2 is SVGIG (reference sequence). The CDR3, as DNA: TGTGCCTGGAGTGAGGCAGGAGAGACCCAGTACTTC. Translation gives CAWSEAGETQYF. The complete variable domain, with remaining parts taken from reference TRBV30 and TRBJ2-5, reads SQTIHQWPATLVQPVGSPLSLECTVEGTSNPNLYWYRQAAGRGLQLLFYSVGIGQISSEVPQNLSASRPQDRQFILSSKKLLLSDSGFYLCAWSEAGETQYFGPGTRLLVL.